This entry lists 30 T cell receptor beta chains sequenced from one sample in a study of blood T cell repertoires in COVID-19. Method: immunoSEQ multiplex PCR; TCRdb's copy keeps in-frame clones and lacks some. This sample yields about 100,000 clones, of which roughly 80% are seen a single time; roughly a third belongs to the top ten. The sequenced sample consisted of peripheral blood. All receptors come from a man in his sixties or seventies with active or convalescent COVID-19.

The gene calls are TRBV6-2 or TRBV6-3 and TRBJ2-1; 8 bases fit TRBD2. The J segment lost 4 bases and the V segment lost 0 bases, leaving 5 bases of the junction unmatched. This CDR3 comprises 16 residues. Germline assignment: CDR1 MNHEY and CDR2 SVGEGT. CDR3 amino acids: CASSYSGLAGYNEQFF. CDR3 in DNA: TGTGCCAGCAGTTACTCCGGACTAGCAGGGTACAATGAGCAGTTCTTC.

The chain is built from TRBV6-1 and TRBJ1-2; no clear D gene. CDR3 size: 12 residues. V was pared by 2 bases and J by 10 bases, with 11 bases between. Germline CDR1 MNHNS, CDR2 SASEGT. CDR3 nucleotides: TGTGCCAGCAGTGAAAGGAGTCAGTTCTACACCTTC. Translating gives CASSERSQFYTF.

The genes are TRBV6-2 or TRBV6-3 and TRBJ1-1; possibly TRBD1 for D (5 bases). Trimming shortened V by 2 bases and J by 3 bases, and 10 bases separated the two germline ends. Germline V CDR1 and CDR2: MNHEY, SVGEGT. The CDR3 sequence is 14 residues long. Written as DNA, the CDR3 is TGTGCCAGCAGTTACAGGGGTGAGGACACTGAAGCTTTCTTT. It yields the protein CASSYRGEDTEAFF.

The genes are TRBV5-5 and TRBJ2-7; weak D call: TRBD1 (7 bases). CDR3 length: 19 amino acids. Trimming left V 2 bases short and J 6 bases short, with 30 bases between. Germline-derived CDR1 and CDR2 are SGHKS and YYEKEE (reference sequence). CDR3 loop: CASSFVRDGGWDTGAEQYF. CDR3 DNA sequence: TGTGCCAGCAGCTTTGTCCGAGATGGGGGGTGGGACACAGGGGCCGAGCAGTACTTC.

Only one count was recorded for this clone. This chain links TRBV7-9 with TRBJ2-7, with TRBD2 identical over 10 bases. The germline gives CDR1 SEHNR, CDR2 FQNEAQ (reference sequence). The CDR3 loop spans 17 amino acids. Losses at the gene ends were 5 bases for V and 3 bases for J; bases not matched to a gene: 13. In DNA form, the CDR3 reads TGTGCCAGCAGCCCGGGGAGAAGCGGGAGGGCCGACTACGAGCAGTACTTC. Protein: CASSPGRSGRADYEQYF.

The V gene is TRBV6-2 or TRBV6-3, the J gene TRBJ1-1, with a weak D call TRBD1 (5 bases). The CDR3 runs 16 residues. The germline V gene has CDR1 MNHEY and CDR2 SVGEGT. Between the trimmed V and J ends, which lost 0 bases and 6 bases, there was a span of 17 bases. The chain's CDR3 is CASSYSLFDRTPEAFF. The CDR3, as DNA: TGTGCCAGCAGTTACTCCCTCTTCGACAGAACCCCTGAAGCTTTCTTT.

Note on this clone: The junction does not match germline at one end; this may be a read error. This sequence joins TRBV19 and TRBJ2-2; the match to TRBD2 covers 10 bases. Per the germline V gene, CDR1 is LNHDA and CDR2 is SQIVND (reference sequence). CDR3 length: 14 amino acids. The CDR3 sequence is CASNIAGGVGELFF. The DNA of the CDR3 is TGTGCCAGTAATATAGCGGGAGGAGTCGGGGAGCTGTTTTTT.

The J gene is TRBJ1-3, the V gene TRBV11-2; no clear D gene. Trimming took off 2 bases at V and 2 bases at J, with 16 bases between the two ends. Germline CDR1 reads SGHAT; CDR2 reads FQNNGV. The CDR3 contains 17 residues. The CDR3, as DNA: TGTGCCAGCAGCTTATCCCCAGTTGTGGGCACTGGAAACACCATATATTTT. The encoded protein is CASSLSPVVGTGNTIYF. Supplemented by reference TRBV11-2 and TRBJ1-3, the full variable domain reads EAGVAQSPRYKIIEKRQSVAFWCNPISGHATLYWYQQILGQGPKLLIQFQNNGVVDDSQLPKDRFSAERLKGVDSTLKIQPAKLEDSAVYLCASSLSPVVGTGNTIYFGEGSWLTVV.

J is TRBJ1-1 and V is TRBV18; D call uncertain. Per the germline V gene, CDR1 is KGHSH and CDR2 is LQKENI. The CDR3 totals 15 residues. V was shortened by 1 base and J by 0 bases, with 9 bases between the two germline ends. Written as DNA, the CDR3 is TGTGCCAGCTCACCACAGGCAGGTTTGAACACTGAAGCTTTCTTT. Residues: CASSPQAGLNTEAFF.

The rearrangement joins TRBV6-6 to TRBJ1-6; 7 bases agree with TRBD1. The V and J ends lost 2 bases and 8 bases, in that order; junction bases with no gene match: 6. Germline CDR1 and CDR2: MNHNY and SVGAGI (reference sequence). This CDR3 is built from 15 residues. DNA for the CDR3: TGTGCCAGCAGTTACGAAGGGGGCGGTTATTCACCCCTCCACTTT. It is translated as CASSYEGGGYSPLHF.

The CDR3 DNA reads TGTGCCAGCAGTTCTTCAGGGCGGCGTGAAAAACTGTTTTTT. Protein product: CASSSSGRREKLFF. The chain is built from TRBV6-6 and TRBJ1-4; D is possibly TRBD1 (5 bases). CDR1 and CDR2 from the germline V gene are MNHNY and SVGAGI (reference sequence). The CDR3 runs to 14 residues. V gave up 4 bases and J gave up 7 bases, with 13 bases separating them.

This clone has a single count. This CDR3 is CASSHDRVGGYTF. CDR3 in DNA: TGTGCCAGCAGCCACGACAGGGTGGGCGGCTACACCTTC. The rearrangement joins TRBV3-1 (or the pseudogene TRBV3-2) to TRBJ1-2, with 7 bases aligning to TRBD1. CDR3 length: 13 amino acids. The J segment lost 8 bases and the V segment lost 3 bases, leaving 6 bases of the junction unmatched. Germline lookup yields CDR1 LGHDT and CDR2 YNNKEL (reference sequence).

CDR3 sequence (DNA): TGTGCCAGCAGCAAAGAGGAGGGGGCGGAGGAGACCCAGTACTTC. Translation: CASSKEEGAEETQYF. V gene TRBV21-1 combines with J gene TRBJ2-5; the table names TRBD1, a call not compared with the DNA. TRBV21-1 is recorded as a pseudogene. The CDR3 contains 15 residues.

The chain recombines TRBV28 with TRBJ1-2; possible D gene TRBD1, 5 bases. Deletions cut 2 bases from V and 5 bases from J, with 9 bases between. The CDR3 contains 13 residues. The germline V gene encodes CDR1 MDHEN and CDR2 SYDVKM. CDR3: CASSLRGVYGYTF. In DNA form, the CDR3 reads TGTGCCAGCAGTTTACGGGGGGTATATGGCTACACCTTC.

The chain combines TRBV28 with TRBJ1-5, with 8 bases lining up with TRBD1. V shed 2 bases, J shed 3 bases, and the junction held 24 bases outside the gene matches. The CDR3 loop spans 22 amino acids. Germline CDR1 MDHEN, CDR2 SYDVKM. As DNA, the CDR3 is TGTGCCAGCAGTTTACTACACGGAAGGGACAGGAAAAACCTACCCAACAATCAGCCCCAGCATTTT. Encoded protein: CASSLLHGRDRKNLPNNQPQHF.

The V and J genes are TRBV27 and TRBJ2-6; D is ambiguous. The CDR3 runs 16 residues. Trimming stripped 6 bases from V and 0 bases from J, with 12 bases between. CDR1 is MNHEY and CDR2 is SMNVEV in the germline V gene (reference sequence). The CDR3 bases are TGTGCCAGCAGCCGAAACGGTATCTCTGGGGCCAACGTCCTGACTTTC. Translated, it gives CASSRNGISGANVLTF.

The J gene is TRBJ1-1, the V gene TRBV27; 7 bases are shared with TRBD1. The CDR3 extends over 14 amino acids. Germline V gene lookup returns CDR1 MNHEY and CDR2 SMNVEV (reference sequence). V shed 6 bases and J 1 base; nucleotides not matched to a gene: 5. CDR3 amino acids: CASRMGQKNTEAFF. The CDR3 nucleotides read TGTGCCAGCAGAATGGGACAGAAGAACACTGAAGCTTTCTTT.

The gene calls are TRBV18 and TRBJ2-7; TRBD2 agrees at 7 bases. CDR3 size: 11 residues. Per the germline V gene, CDR1 is KGHSH and CDR2 is LQKENI. V was pared by 3 bases and J by 7 bases, with 0 bases of the junction left unmatched. CDR3 sequence reads: CASSPGGEQYF. The DNA of the CDR3 is TGTGCCAGCTCACCGGGAGGGGAGCAGTACTTC.

The chain is built from TRBV4-2 and TRBJ2-2, with 11 nucleotides matching TRBD1. The germline gives CDR1 LGHNA, CDR2 YNFKEQ. V lost 4 bases, J lost 6 bases, and 4 bases stayed unmatched. The CDR3 runs to 15 residues. CDR3: CASSPGQGAAGELFF. CDR3 DNA: TGTGCCAGCAGCCCTGGACAGGGGGCTGCCGGGGAGCTGTTTTTT.

The sample holds a few counts of this clone. V and J are TRBV19 and TRBJ1-5; unclear D gene. This CDR3 has 16 amino acids. Germline V lookup: CDR1 LNHDA, CDR2 SQIVND (reference sequence). Trimming removed 6 bases from V and 3 bases from J, with 18 bases in between. The CDR3 DNA reads TGTGCCAGTAGGACCTTTTTAAGGAGTTCCAATCAGCCCCAGCATTTT. Translation gives CASRTFLRSSNQPQHF.

The rearrangement links TRBV29-1 to TRBJ2-3; 9 positions match TRBD1. Germline values: CDR1 SQVTM, CDR2 ANQGSEA. The CDR3 runs to 14 residues. J was trimmed by 5 bases and V by 4 bases; bases with no gene match: 7. CDR3 loop: CSVGGGQGIDTQYF. The CDR3 bases are TGCAGCGTTGGTGGGGGACAGGGTATAGATACGCAGTATTTT.

The CDR3 sequence: CASSFAGAVDSPLHF. The CDR3 DNA follows: TGTGCCAGCAGCTTCGCGGGGGCGGTCGACTCACCCCTCCACTTT. The chain joins TRBV7-9 to TRBJ1-6; maybe TRBD1 (6 bases). The CDR3 length is 15 residues. V was pared by 3 bases and J by 10 bases, with 16 bases between. Germline-derived CDR1 and CDR2 are SEHNR and FQNEAQ (reference sequence).

The chain is built from TRBV14 and TRBJ2-2; D is uncertain. The CDR3 sequence is 13 residues long. V lost 1 base and J lost 7, with 7 bases in between. CDR1 and CDR2 from the germline V gene are SGHDN and FVKESK. For the CDR3, the DNA is TGTGCCAGCAGCCAAGTAGATGGCGGGGAGCTGTTTTTT. The encoded protein is CASSQVDGGELFF.

The chain employs TRBV14 and TRBJ2-4; D perhaps matches TRBD1 (6 bases). In germline, CDR1 is SGHDN, CDR2 FVKESK. Trimming stripped 2 bases from V and 0 bases from J, with 11 bases between. The CDR3 extends over 16 amino acids. CDR3 amino acids: CASSQTGHLAKNIQYF. The CDR3 DNA reads as TGTGCCAGCAGCCAAACGGGACACCTAGCCAAAAACATTCAGTACTTC.

The rearrangement uses TRBV4-2 and TRBJ2-5, with TRBD1 matching 7 bases. V dropped 1 base and J dropped 4; count of bases not matched to a gene: 9. The CDR3 has 16 residues. Germline V gene sequence: CDR1 LGHNA, CDR2 YNFKEQ. The CDR3 is CASSQADRAPAETQYF. CDR3 DNA: TGTGCCAGCAGCCAAGCCGACAGGGCCCCAGCAGAGACCCAGTACTTC.

There are a few counts of this clone. The J gene is TRBJ1-6, the V gene TRBV10-3; 10 bases are shared with TRBD1. The CDR3 totals 16 residues. Germline trimming cut 5 bases from V and 7 bases from J; bases unmatched to any gene: 8. The germline gives CDR1 ENHRY, CDR2 SYGVKD. Here the CDR3 DNA reads TGTGCCATCAGTAGCTCCGGGACAGGGGAGAATTCACCCCTCCACTTT. Encoded protein: CAISSSGTGENSPLHF.

The chain joins TRBV7-2 to TRBJ1-6, with no clear D. Germline V gene lookup returns CDR1 SGHTA and CDR2 FQGNSA. Trimming removed 1 base at V and 3 bases at J, with 13 bases between. This CDR3 region has 17 residues. The CDR3: CASSLGASARYNSPLHF. The CDR3 DNA reads as TGTGCCAGCAGCTTAGGGGCCTCCGCTCGCTATAATTCACCCCTCCACTTT.

V usage is TRBV4-2 and J usage is TRBJ1-2; 7 nucleotides align to TRBD1. Trimming cost V 4 bases and J 1 base; bases outside gene matches: 3. From germline, CDR1 is LGHNA and CDR2 YNFKEQ. There are 14 residues in the CDR3. As DNA, the CDR3 is TGTGCCAGCAGCCCCGGACAGGATAACTATGGCTACACCTTC. This encodes CASSPGQDNYGYTF.

The CDR3 region is CASSPPERYYYGYTF. CDR3 coding DNA: TGTGCCAGCTCACCACCGGAGCGATACTACTATGGCTACACCTTC. The chain links TRBV18 to TRBJ1-2; D remains unclear. Deletions cut 0 bases from V and 3 bases from J, with 11 bases between. The germline CDR1 and CDR2 sequences are KGHSH and LQKENI. There are 15 residues in the CDR3.

The chain joins TRBV19 to TRBJ1-5; no clear D. This CDR3 spans 13 amino acids. V was cut by 6 bases and J by 3 bases, with 9 bases left in between. Germline CDR1 LNHDA, CDR2 SQIVND (reference sequence). DNA of the CDR3: TGTGCCAGTAGGGCCAGTCCCAATCAGCCCCAGCATTTT. This translates into CASRASPNQPQHF.